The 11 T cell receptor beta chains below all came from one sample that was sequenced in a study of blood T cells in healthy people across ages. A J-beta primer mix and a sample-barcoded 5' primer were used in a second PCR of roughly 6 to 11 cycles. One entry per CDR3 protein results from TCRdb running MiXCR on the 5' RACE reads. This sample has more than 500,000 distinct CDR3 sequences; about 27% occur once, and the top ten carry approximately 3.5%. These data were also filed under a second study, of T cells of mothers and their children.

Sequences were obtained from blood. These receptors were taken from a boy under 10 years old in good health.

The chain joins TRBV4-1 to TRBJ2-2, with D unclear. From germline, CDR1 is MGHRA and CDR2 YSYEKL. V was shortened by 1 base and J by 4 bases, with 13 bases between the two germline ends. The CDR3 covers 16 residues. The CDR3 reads CASSQVNSLVTGELFF. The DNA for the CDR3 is TGCGCCAGCAGCCAAGTGAATAGCTTAGTCACCGGGGAGCTGTTTTTT.

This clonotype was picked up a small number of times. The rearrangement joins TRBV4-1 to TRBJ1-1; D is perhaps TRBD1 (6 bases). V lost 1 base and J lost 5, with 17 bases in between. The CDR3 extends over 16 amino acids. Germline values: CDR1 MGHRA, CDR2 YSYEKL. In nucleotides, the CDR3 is TGCGCCAGCAGCCAAGGAGCCAGACTCCAGGGGACTGAAGCTTTCTTT. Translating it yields CASSQGARLQGTEAFF.

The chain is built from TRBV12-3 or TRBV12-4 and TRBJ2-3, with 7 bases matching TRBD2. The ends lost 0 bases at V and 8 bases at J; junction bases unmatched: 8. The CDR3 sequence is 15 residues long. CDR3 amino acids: CASSLAHKRGPTQYF. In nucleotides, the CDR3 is TGTGCCAGCAGTTTAGCGCATAAGCGGGGACCTACGCAGTATTTT.

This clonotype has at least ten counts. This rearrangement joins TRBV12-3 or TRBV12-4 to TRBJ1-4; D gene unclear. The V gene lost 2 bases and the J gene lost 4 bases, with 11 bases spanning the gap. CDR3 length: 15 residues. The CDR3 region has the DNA TGTGCCAGCAGTTTATTTAGCGTCAGTAATGAAAAACTGTTTTTT. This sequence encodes CASSLFSVSNEKLFF.

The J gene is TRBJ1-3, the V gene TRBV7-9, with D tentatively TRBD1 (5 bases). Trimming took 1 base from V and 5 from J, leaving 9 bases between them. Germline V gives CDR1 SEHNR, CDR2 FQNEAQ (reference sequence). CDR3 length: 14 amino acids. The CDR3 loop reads CASSLEGARNTIYF. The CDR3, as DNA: TGTGCCAGCAGCTTAGAAGGGGCAAGAAACACCATATATTTT.

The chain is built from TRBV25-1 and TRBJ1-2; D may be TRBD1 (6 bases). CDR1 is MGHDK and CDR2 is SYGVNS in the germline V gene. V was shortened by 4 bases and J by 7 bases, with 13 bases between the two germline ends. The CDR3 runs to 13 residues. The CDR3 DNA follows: TGTGCCAGCAGTGTCGGGGGCCCGGGTGGCTACACCTTC. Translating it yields CASSVGGPGGYTF.

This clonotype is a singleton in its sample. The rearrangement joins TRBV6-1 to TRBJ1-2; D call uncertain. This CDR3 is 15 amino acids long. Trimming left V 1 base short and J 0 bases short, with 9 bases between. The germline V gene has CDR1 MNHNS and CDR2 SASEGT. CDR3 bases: TGTGCCAGCAGTGAAGACAGATATACTAACTATGGCTACACCTTC. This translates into CASSEDRYTNYGYTF.

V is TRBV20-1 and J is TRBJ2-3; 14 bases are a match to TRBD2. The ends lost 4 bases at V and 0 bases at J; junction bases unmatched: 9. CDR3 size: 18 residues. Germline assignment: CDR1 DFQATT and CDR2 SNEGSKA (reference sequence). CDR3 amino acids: CSATSGLAGGVSTDTQYF. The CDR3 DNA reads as TGCAGTGCTACGAGCGGACTAGCGGGAGGTGTAAGCACAGATACGCAGTATTTT.

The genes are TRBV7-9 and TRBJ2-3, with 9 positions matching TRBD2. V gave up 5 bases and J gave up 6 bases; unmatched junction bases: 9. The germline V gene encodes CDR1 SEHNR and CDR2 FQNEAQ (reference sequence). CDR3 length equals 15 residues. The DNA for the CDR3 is TGTGCCAGCAGCCCACCTAGCGGGGCCCCGGATACGCAGTATTTT. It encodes CASSPPSGAPDTQYF.

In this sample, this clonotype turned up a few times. This CDR3 reads CASRAGNEQFF. Here the CDR3 DNA reads TGTGCCAGCAGGGCCGGAAATGAGCAGTTCTTC. The chain has TRBV6-5 and TRBJ2-1, with D hard to call. The CDR3 contains 11 residues. From germline, CDR1 is MNHEY and CDR2 SVGAGI. Trimming removed 6 bases from V and 7 bases from J, with 7 bases in between.

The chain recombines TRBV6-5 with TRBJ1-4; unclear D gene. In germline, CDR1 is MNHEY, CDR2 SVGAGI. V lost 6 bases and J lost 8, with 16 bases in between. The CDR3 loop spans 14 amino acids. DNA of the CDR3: TGTGCCAGCAGCCCGGACCGGAGATCGGAAAAACTGTTTTTT. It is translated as CASSPDRRSEKLFF.